A single sample is the source of the 17 T cell receptor beta chains below, sequenced in a study of cytomegalovirus exposure and HLA in healthy donors (dated by TCRdb to the late 2010s). Preparation of the library involved the immunoSEQ multiplex PCR assay. For the multiplex PCR, a mixture combining 60 forward primers for TCR Vbeta segments and 13 reverse primers for TCR Jbeta segments was used. TCRdb holds this immuneACCESS table with in-frame rearrangements only. Some clones are missing; in checked studies, unresolved V genes explain under half, and the rest has no known cause. The table for this sample lists 95,000 to 150,000 clones; under 70% of them were counted only once. More than 1.5% of the sample lies in the top ten. The sequencing sample was made of PBMCs. The receptors derive from a man aged 18 to 29 in good health and CMV-seronegative.

The gene calls are TRBV6-5 and TRBJ1-1, with D perhaps matching TRBD1 (6 bases). Germline values: CDR1 MNHEY, CDR2 SVGAGI. V was pared by 6 bases and J by 3 bases, with 17 bases between. The CDR3 sequence is 15 residues long. CDR3 DNA sequence: TGTGCCAGCAGACCCAGGGGATGGACGGACACTGAAGCTTTCTTT. As protein: CASRPRGWTDTEAFF.

The chain combines TRBV27 with TRBJ2-1, with D perhaps matching TRBD1 (5 bases). V lost 1 base and J 6 bases, leaving 13 bases between the germline ends. This CDR3 has 15 amino acids. Germline CDR1 MNHEY, CDR2 SMNVEV (reference sequence). This chain's CDR3 is CASSLFVRGTNEQFF. The CDR3 DNA reads as TGTGCCAGCAGTTTATTTGTTAGGGGAACCAATGAGCAGTTCTTC.

In DNA, the CDR3 is TGTGCCAGCAGCTTAGCAGGCGGTGCTGGAAACACCATATATTTT. Amino acid sequence: CASSLAGGAGNTIYF. V gene TRBV7-8 combines with J gene TRBJ1-3; no firm D call. Deletions cut 0 bases from V and 2 bases from J, with 8 bases between. Germline V lookup: CDR1 SGHVS, CDR2 FQNEAQ. The CDR3 runs to 15 residues.

The chain employs TRBV9 and TRBJ1-2, with TRBD1 matching over 9 bases. Looked up from germline, CDR1 is SGDLS and CDR2 is YYNGEE. V shed 4 bases and J 6 bases; nucleotides not matched to a gene: 7. The CDR3 contains 14 residues. As DNA, the CDR3 is TGTGCCAGCAGCCCCACGGACAGGGGCGATGGCTACACCTTC. Residues: CASSPTDRGDGYTF. Based on the CDR3 plus reference TRBV9 and TRBJ1-2, the full variable domain is DSGVTQTPKHLITATGQRVTLRCSPRSGDLSVYWYQQSLDQGLQFLIQYYNGEERAKGNILERFSAQQFPDLHSELNLSSLELGDSALYFCASSPTDRGDGYTFGSGTRLTVV.

This rearrangement joins TRBV19 to TRBJ1-4, with 9 bases that match TRBD1. The CDR3 has 17 residues. The junction had 10 bases not matched to a gene; V was cut back by 3 bases and J by 5 bases. CDR1 LNHDA and CDR2 SQIVND come from the germline V gene (reference sequence). Here the CDR3 reads CASSIGGTGSTNEKLFF. CDR3 in DNA: TGTGCCAGTAGTATTGGAGGGACAGGGTCCACCAATGAAAAACTGTTTTTT.

The chain is built from TRBV6-5 and TRBJ1-2, with no clear D. This CDR3 contains 13 residues. Germline-derived CDR1 and CDR2 are MNHEY and SVGAGI. V dropped 5 bases and J dropped 7 bases, with 14 bases sitting between them. Here the CDR3 DNA reads TGTGCCAGCAGTAAAGACACCGTGGGTGGCTACACCTTC. It is translated as CASSKDTVGGYTF.

The chain uses TRBV30 and TRBJ2-3; D might be TRBD2 (5 bases). The V end lost 4 bases, the J end lost 1 base, and 6 bases lay between the germline ends. Germline V gene lookup returns CDR1 GTSNPN and CDR2 SVGIG (reference sequence). The CDR3 consists of 12 residues. CDR3 residues: CAWTGGTDTQYF. In DNA, the CDR3 is TGTGCCTGGACCGGGGGCACAGATACGCAGTATTTT. Using reference TRBV30 and TRBJ2-3 for the parts outside the CDR3, the full variable domain is SQTIHQWPATLVQPVGSPLSLECTVEGTSNPNLYWYRQAAGRGLQLLFYSVGIGQISSEVPQNLSASRPQDRQFILSSKKLLLSDSGFYLCAWTGGTDTQYFGPGTRLTVL.

The V gene is TRBV6-5, the J gene TRBJ1-1, with D possibly TRBD1 on 5 matching bases. CDR1 is MNHEY and CDR2 is SVGAGI in the germline V gene. The ends were cut back, 4 bases at V and 11 bases at J, with 11 bases in the middle. This CDR3 region has 11 residues. CDR3 in amino acids: CASSSGLGAFF. The CDR3 DNA sequence: TGTGCCAGCAGTTCAGGGTTAGGGGCTTTCTTT.

The chain couples TRBV6-1 to TRBJ1-2; the D gene is possibly TRBD1 (6 bases). Per the germline V gene, CDR1 is MNHNS and CDR2 is SASEGT. The CDR3 consists of 13 residues. The V end lost 4 bases, the J end lost 10 bases, and 16 bases lay between the germline ends. CDR3 bases: TGTGCCAGCAGTGGAGATGGACAGTCCCCCTACACCTTC. It codes for CASSGDGQSPYTF.

The chain employs TRBV28 and TRBJ1-6; no definite D call. The CDR3 is made up of 14 amino acids. Trimming removed 7 bases from V and 7 bases from J, with 14 bases in between. Germline lookup yields CDR1 MDHEN and CDR2 SYDVKM. CDR3 region: CASTPSGRNSPLHF. CDR3 sequence (DNA): TGTGCCAGCACCCCGTCCGGGAGAAATTCACCCCTCCACTTT. The entire variable domain, with the rest obtained from reference TRBV28 and TRBJ1-6, is as follows: DVKVTQSSRYLVKRTGEKVFLECVQDMDHENMFWYRQDPGLGLRLIYFSYDVKMKEKGDIPEGYSVSREKKERFSLILESASTNQTSMYLCASTPSGRNSPLHFGNGTRLTVT.

The sample holds one count of this clone. The rearrangement links TRBV6-1 to TRBJ1-1, with D tentatively TRBD1 (6 bases). The length of the CDR3 is 13 residues. CDR1 is MNHNS, CDR2 SASEGT, per germline. Trimming removed 2 bases from V and 6 bases from J, with 10 bases in between. CDR3 protein: CASSETGPAEAFF. The CDR3 DNA sequence: TGTGCCAGCAGTGAAACAGGGCCCGCTGAAGCTTTCTTT.

J is TRBJ2-5 and V is TRBV7-9; perhaps TRBD2 as D (5 bases). The CDR3 extends over 12 amino acids. The germline gives CDR1 SEHNR, CDR2 FQNEAQ (reference sequence). Trimming cost V 5 bases and J 5 bases, with 9 bases left between them. The CDR3 region is CASSEGGETQYF. In nucleotides, the CDR3 is TGTGCCAGCAGCGAAGGCGGGGAGACCCAGTACTTC.

V gene TRBV19 combines with J gene TRBJ2-7; 7 bases are a match to TRBD2. This CDR3 is built from 15 residues. CDR1 and CDR2 (germline): LNHDA, SQIVND (reference sequence). The J segment lost 0 bases and the V segment lost 4 bases, leaving 6 bases of the junction unmatched. The CDR3 sequence is CASSTSPGGSYEQYF. CDR3 sequence (DNA): TGTGCCAGTAGTACCTCTCCGGGGGGCTCCTACGAGCAGTACTTC.

The rearrangement joins TRBV20-1 to TRBJ2-3, with D unresolved. This CDR3 is built from 11 residues. V lost 2 bases, J lost 6 bases, and 6 bases lay in between. Germline V gene data show CDR1 as DFQATT and CDR2 as SNEGSKA (reference sequence). CDR3 nucleotides: TGCAGTGCTAGACCCATCGATACGCAGTATTTT. Translation: CSARPIDTQYF.

Comment on this clone: One junction end does not reproduce the germline sequence, and a read error may be involved. The chain recombines TRBV30 with TRBJ1-2, with D uncertain. Germline-derived CDR1 and CDR2 are GTSNPN and SVGIG (reference sequence). This CDR3 is built from 8 residues. CDR3 nucleotides: TGTGCCTGGGAATACTACCCCTTC. This translates into CAWEYYPF.

The chain couples TRBV28 to TRBJ1-5, with 8 positions matching TRBD1. V lost 8 bases to trimming and J lost 0 bases; unmatched junction nucleotides: 12. This CDR3 region has 17 residues. Germline CDR1 MDHEN, CDR2 SYDVKM. The CDR3 is CASGFRDRRDSNQPQHF. CDR3 coding DNA: TGTGCCAGCGGCTTCCGGGACAGGAGGGATAGCAATCAGCCCCAGCATTTT. The whole variable domain, filled in from reference TRBV28 and TRBJ1-5, reads DVKVTQSSRYLVKRTGEKVFLECVQDMDHENMFWYRQDPGLGLRLIYFSYDVKMKEKGDIPEGYSVSREKKERFSLILESASTNQTSMYLCASGFRDRRDSNQPQHFGDGTRLSIL.

Only a few counts were recorded for this clone. This sequence joins TRBV7-2 and TRBJ1-4; D unclear. The V gene lost 5 bases and the J gene lost 7 bases, with 17 bases spanning the gap. Germline V gene sequence: CDR1 SGHTA, CDR2 FQGNSA. CDR3 size: 15 residues. The CDR3 nucleotides read TGTGCCAGCAGCGGAAGACGGCGCGAGGCTGAAAAACTGTTTTTT. Translation: CASSGRRREAEKLFF.